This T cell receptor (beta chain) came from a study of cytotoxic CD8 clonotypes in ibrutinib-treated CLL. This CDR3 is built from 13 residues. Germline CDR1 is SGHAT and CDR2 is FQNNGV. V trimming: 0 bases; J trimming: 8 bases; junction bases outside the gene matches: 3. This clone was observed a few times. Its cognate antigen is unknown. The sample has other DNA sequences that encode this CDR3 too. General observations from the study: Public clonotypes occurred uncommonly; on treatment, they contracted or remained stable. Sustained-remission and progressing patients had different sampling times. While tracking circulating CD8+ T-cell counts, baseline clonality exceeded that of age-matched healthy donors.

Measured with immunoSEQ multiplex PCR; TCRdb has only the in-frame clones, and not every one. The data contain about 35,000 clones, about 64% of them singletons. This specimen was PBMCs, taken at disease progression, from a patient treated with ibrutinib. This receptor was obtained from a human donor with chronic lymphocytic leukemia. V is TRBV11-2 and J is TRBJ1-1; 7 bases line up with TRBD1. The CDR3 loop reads CASSLDRDREAFF. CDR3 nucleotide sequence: TGTGCCAGCAGCTTAGACCGGGACAGAGAAGCTTTCTTT. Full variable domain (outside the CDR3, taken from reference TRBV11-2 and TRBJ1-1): EAGVAQSPRYKIIEKRQSVAFWCNPISGHATLYWYQQILGQGPKLLIQFQNNGVVDDSQLPKDRFSAERLKGVDSTLKIQPAKLEDSAVYLCASSLDRDREAFFGQGTRLTVV.